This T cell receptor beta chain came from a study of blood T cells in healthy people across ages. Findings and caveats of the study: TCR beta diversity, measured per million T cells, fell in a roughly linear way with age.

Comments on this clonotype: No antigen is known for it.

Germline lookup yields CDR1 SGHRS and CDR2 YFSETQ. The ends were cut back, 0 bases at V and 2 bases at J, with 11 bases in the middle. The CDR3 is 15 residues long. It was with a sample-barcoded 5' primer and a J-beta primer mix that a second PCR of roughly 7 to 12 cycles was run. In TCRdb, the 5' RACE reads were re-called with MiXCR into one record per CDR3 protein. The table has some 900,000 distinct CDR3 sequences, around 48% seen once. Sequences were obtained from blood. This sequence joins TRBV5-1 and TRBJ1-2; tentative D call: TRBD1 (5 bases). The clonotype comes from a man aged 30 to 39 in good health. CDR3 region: CASSLAQGVNYGYTF. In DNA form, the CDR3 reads TGCGCCAGCAGCTTGGCCCAGGGTGTAAACTATGGCTACACCTTC. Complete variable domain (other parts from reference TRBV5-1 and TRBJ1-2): KAGVTQTPRYLIKTRGQQVTLSCSPISGHRSVSWYQQTPGQGLQFLFEYFSETQRNKGNFPGRFSGRQFSNSRSEMNVSTLELGDSALYLCASSLAQGVNYGYTFGSGTRLTVV.